What follows are 4 T cell receptor beta chains derived from one specimen sequenced in a study of blood T cell repertoires in COVID-19 (TCRdb year 2020). Libraries were prepared through the immunoSEQ multiplex PCR assay. TCRdb holds this immuneACCESS table with in-frame rearrangements only. Some clones are missing; in checked studies, unresolved V genes explain under half, and the rest has no known cause. The sample table shows fewer than 85,000 clones, and 87% are seen once. Almost 5.5% of the sample is taken by the ten largest. The sequenced material came from peripheral blood. The receptor source for this set is a man in his 60s with acute or convalescent COVID-19.

The chain uses TRBV4-1 and TRBJ1-1; 9 bases are a match to TRBD1. The CDR3 sequence is 16 residues long. Germline CDR1 is MGHRA and CDR2 is YSYEKL. The junction had 8 bases not matched to a gene; V was cut back by 3 bases and J by 3 bases. CDR3 residues: CASSQQRGQGHTEAFF. CDR3 coding DNA: TGCGCCAGCAGCCAGCAAAGGGGACAGGGTCACACTGAAGCTTTCTTT.

V is TRBV5-1 and J is TRBJ2-2, with TRBD1 matching over 9 bases. J lost 4 bases, V lost 4 bases, and 5 bases had no gene match. Germline lookup yields CDR1 SGHRS and CDR2 YFSETQ. The CDR3 length is 15 residues. DNA for the CDR3: TGCGCCAGCAGCCCGGGACAGGGCGGCACCGGGGAGCTGTTTTTT. Residues: CASSPGQGGTGELFF.

The J gene is TRBJ2-5, the V gene TRBV9; a possible D gene is TRBD1 (5 bases). V lost 0 bases and J lost 5, with 11 bases in between. The CDR3 has 14 residues. The germline V gene has CDR1 SGDLS and CDR2 YYNGEE. The CDR3 region has the DNA TGTGCCAGCAGCGTAGACAGGCTGGGTGAGACCCAGTACTTC. This sequence encodes CASSVDRLGETQYF.

V is TRBV6-2 or TRBV6-3 and J is TRBJ1-5, with no clear D. Looked up from germline, CDR1 is MNHEY and CDR2 is SVGEGT. Trimming took off 0 bases at V and 6 bases at J, with 12 bases between the two ends. The CDR3 is 15 residues long. CDR3 loop: CASSYSIGWSQPQHF. CDR3 DNA: TGTGCCAGCAGTTACTCGATCGGGTGGAGTCAGCCCCAGCATTTT.